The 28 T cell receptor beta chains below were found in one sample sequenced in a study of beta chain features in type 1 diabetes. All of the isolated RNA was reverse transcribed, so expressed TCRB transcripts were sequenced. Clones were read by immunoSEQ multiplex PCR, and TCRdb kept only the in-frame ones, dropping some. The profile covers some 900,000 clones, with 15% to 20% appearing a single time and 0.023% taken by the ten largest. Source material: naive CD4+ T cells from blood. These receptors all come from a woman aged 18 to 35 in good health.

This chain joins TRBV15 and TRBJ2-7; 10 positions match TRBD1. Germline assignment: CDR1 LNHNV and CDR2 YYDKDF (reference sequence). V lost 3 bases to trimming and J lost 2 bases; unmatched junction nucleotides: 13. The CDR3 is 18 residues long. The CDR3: CATSSRRDRGPRAYEQYF. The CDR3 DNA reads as TGTGCCACCAGCAGTCGCCGGGACAGGGGTCCTAGAGCCTACGAGCAGTACTTC.

The CDR3 sequence: CASSYGGTGYVNEQFF. The CDR3 region has the DNA TGTGCCAGCAGTTACGGAGGGACTGGGTACGTGAATGAGCAGTTCTTC. This chain links TRBV6-5 with TRBJ2-1, with TRBD2 as a possible D gene (6 bases). Germline CDR1 is MNHEY and CDR2 is SVGAGI. With 2 bases removed from V and 7 bases from J, the gap between germline ends came to 18 bases. This CDR3 is built from 16 residues.

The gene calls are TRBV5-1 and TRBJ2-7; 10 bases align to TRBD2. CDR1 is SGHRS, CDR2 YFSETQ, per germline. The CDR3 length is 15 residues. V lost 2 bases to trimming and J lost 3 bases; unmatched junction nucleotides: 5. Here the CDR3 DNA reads TGCGCCAGCAGCTTACCCGGGACTAGCGACTACGAGCAGTACTTC. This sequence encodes CASSLPGTSDYEQYF.

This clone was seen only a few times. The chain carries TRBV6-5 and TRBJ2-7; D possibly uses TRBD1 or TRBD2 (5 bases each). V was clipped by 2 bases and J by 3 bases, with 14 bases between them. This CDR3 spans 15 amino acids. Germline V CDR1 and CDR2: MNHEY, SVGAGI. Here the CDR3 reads CASSYGGSLIYEQYF. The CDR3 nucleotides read TGTGCCAGCAGTTACGGGGGTTCGCTTATCTACGAGCAGTACTTC.

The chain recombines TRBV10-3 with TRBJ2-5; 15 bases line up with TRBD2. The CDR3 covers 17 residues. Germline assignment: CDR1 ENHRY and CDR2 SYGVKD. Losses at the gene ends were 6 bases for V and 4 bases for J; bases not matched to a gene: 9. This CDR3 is CAISQNGLAGGGETQYF. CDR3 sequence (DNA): TGTGCCATCAGCCAAAACGGACTAGCGGGAGGGGGAGAGACCCAGTACTTC.

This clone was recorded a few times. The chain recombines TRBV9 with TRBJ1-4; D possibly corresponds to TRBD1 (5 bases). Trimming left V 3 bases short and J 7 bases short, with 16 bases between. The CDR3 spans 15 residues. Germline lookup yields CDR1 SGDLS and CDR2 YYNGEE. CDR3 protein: CASSALTGTGEKLFF. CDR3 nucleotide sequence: TGTGCCAGCAGCGCTTTGACGGGGACGGGTGAAAAACTGTTTTTT.

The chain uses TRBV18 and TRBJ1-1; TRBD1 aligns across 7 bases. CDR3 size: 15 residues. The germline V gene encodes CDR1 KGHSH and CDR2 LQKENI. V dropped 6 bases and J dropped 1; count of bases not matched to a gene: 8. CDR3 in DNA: TGTGCCAGCTCCCCGATGGACAGGAGGAACACTGAAGCTTTCTTT. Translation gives CASSPMDRRNTEAFF.

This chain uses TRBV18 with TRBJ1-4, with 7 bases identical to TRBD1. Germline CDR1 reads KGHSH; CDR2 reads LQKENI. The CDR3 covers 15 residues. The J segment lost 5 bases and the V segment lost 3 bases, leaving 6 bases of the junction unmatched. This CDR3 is CASSPRQGTNEKLFF. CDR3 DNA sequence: TGTGCCAGCTCACCGCGACAGGGAACAAATGAAAAACTGTTTTTT.

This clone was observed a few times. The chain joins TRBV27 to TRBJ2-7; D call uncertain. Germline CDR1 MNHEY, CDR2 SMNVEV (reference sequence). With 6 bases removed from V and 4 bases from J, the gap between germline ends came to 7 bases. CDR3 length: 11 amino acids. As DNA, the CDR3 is TGTGCCAGCAGCCATAGGTACGAGCAGTACTTC. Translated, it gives CASSHRYEQYF.

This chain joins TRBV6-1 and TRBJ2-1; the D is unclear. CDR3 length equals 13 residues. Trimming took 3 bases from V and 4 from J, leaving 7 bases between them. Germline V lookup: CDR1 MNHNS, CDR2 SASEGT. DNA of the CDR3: TGTGCCAGCAGTGATGGGCAGTACAATGAGCAGTTCTTC. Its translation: CASSDGQYNEQFF.

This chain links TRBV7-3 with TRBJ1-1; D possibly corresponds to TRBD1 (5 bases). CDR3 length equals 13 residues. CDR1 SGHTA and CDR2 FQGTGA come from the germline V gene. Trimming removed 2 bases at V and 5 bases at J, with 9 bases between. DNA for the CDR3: TGTGCCAGCAGCTTAGGCGGGGGGACTGAAGCTTTCTTT. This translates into CASSLGGGTEAFF.

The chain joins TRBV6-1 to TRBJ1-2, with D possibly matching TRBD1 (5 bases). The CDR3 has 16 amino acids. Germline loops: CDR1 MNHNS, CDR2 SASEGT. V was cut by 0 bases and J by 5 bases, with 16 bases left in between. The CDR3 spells CASSEARAGRTYGYTF. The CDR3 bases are TGTGCCAGCAGTGAAGCGCGGGCGGGGCGAACATATGGCTACACCTTC.

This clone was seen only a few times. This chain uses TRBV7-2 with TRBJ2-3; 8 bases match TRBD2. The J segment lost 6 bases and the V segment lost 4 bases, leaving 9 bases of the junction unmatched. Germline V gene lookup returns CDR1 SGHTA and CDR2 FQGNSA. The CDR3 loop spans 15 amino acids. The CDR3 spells CASSSPGTRADTQYF. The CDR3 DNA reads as TGTGCCAGCAGCTCGCCCGGGACTAGAGCGGATACGCAGTATTTT.

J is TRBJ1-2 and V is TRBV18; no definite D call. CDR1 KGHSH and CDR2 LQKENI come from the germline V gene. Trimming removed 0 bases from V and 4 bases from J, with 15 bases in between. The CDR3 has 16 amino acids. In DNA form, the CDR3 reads TGTGCCAGCTCACCACCGGTAGGCCAGGCGGGCTATGGCTACACCTTC. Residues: CASSPPVGQAGYGYTF.

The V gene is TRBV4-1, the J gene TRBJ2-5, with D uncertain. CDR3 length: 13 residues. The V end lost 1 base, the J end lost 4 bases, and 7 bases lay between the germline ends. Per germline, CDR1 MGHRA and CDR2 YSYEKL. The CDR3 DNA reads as TGCGCCAGCAGCCAAGTTCTGGCAGAGACCCAGTACTTC. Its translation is CASSQVLAETQYF.

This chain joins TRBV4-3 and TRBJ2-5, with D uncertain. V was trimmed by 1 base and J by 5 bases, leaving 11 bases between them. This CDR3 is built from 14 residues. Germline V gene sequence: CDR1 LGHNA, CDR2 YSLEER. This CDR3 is CASSQVEWSETQYF. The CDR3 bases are TGCGCCAGCAGCCAAGTGGAGTGGTCGGAGACCCAGTACTTC.

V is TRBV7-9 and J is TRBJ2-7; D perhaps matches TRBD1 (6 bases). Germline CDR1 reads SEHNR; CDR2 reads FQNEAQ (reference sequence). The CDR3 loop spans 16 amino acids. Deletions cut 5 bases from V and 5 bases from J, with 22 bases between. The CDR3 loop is CASSPLTGQFVHEQYF. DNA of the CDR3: TGTGCCAGCAGCCCCCTCACCGGACAGTTCGTCCACGAGCAGTACTTC.

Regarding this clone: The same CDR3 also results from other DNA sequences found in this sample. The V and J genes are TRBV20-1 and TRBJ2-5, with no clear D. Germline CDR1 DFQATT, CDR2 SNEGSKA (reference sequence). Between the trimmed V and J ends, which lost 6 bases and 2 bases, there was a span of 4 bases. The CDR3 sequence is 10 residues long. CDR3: CSAQQETQYF. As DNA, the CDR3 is TGCAGTGCGCAACAAGAGACCCAGTACTTC.

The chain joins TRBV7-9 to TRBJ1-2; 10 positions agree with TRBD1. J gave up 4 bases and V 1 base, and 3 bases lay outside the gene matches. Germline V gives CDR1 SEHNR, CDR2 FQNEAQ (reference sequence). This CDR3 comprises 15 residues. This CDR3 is CASSLVTGGIYGYTF. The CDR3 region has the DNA TGTGCCAGCAGCTTAGTGACAGGGGGCATCTATGGCTACACCTTC.

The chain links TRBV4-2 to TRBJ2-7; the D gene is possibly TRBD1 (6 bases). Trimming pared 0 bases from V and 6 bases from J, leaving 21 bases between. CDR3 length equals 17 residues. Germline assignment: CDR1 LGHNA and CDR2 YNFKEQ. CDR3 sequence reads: CASSQEADTGMGREQYF. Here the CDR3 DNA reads TGTGCCAGCAGCCAAGAAGCCGACACAGGGATGGGGCGCGAGCAGTACTTC.

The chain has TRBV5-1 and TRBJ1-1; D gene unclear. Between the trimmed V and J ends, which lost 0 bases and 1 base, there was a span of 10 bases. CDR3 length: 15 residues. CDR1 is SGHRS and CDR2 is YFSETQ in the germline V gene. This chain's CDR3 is CASSLDSSTNTEAFF. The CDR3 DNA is TGCGCCAGCAGCTTGGACAGTTCCACGAACACTGAAGCTTTCTTT.

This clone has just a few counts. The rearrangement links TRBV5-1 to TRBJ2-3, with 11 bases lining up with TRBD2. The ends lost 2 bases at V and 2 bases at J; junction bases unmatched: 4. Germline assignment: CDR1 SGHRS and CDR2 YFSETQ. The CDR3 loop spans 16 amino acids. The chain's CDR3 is CASSFGTSGFTDTQYF. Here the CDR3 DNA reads TGCGCCAGCAGCTTCGGGACTAGCGGCTTCACAGATACGCAGTATTTT.

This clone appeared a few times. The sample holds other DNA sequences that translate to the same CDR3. The DNA for the CDR3 is TGTGCCAGCAGCTTAGGTCCCCCAGATACGCAGTATTTT. Translation gives CASSLGPPDTQYF. V is TRBV7-2 and J is TRBJ2-3; no reliable D call. Trimming pared 1 base from V and 4 bases from J, leaving 6 bases between. This CDR3 comprises 13 residues. In germline, CDR1 is SGHTA, CDR2 FQGNSA.

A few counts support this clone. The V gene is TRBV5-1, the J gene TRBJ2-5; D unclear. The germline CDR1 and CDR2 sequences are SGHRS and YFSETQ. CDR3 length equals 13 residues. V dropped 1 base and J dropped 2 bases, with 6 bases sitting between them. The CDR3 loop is CASSLPTQETQYF. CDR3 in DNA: TGCGCCAGCAGCTTGCCCACTCAAGAGACCCAGTACTTC.

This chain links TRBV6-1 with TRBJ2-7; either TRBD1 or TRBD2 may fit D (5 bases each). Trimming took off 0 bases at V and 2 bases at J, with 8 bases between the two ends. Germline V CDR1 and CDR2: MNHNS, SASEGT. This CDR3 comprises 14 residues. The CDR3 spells CASSEALGPYEQYF. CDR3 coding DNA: TGTGCCAGCAGTGAAGCGCTGGGACCCTACGAGCAGTACTTC.

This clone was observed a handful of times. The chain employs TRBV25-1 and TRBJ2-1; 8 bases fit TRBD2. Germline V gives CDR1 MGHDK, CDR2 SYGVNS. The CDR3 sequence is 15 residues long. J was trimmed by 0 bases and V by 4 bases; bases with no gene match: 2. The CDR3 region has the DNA TGTGCCAGCAGTGGTAGCGGGGCCTCCTACAATGAGCAGTTCTTC. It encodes CASSGSGASYNEQFF.

The CDR3 here is CASSYETSGPSDTQYF. DNA for the CDR3: TGTGCCAGCAGTTACGAGACTAGCGGACCCTCGGATACGCAGTATTTT. The V call is TRBV6-5, the J call TRBJ2-3; 9 bases fit TRBD2. The CDR3 is 16 residues long. V gave up 2 bases and J gave up 6 bases; unmatched junction bases: 9. CDR1 is MNHEY, CDR2 SVGAGI, per germline.

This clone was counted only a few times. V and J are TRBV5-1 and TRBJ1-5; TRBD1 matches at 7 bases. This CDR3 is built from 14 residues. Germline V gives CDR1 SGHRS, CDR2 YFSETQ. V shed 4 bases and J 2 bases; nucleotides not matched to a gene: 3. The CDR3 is CASSTGTGNQPQHF. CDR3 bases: TGCGCCAGCAGCACAGGGACAGGCAATCAGCCCCAGCATTTT.